The source of this T cell receptor (beta chain) is a study of T cells in Graves' hyperthyroidism and ophthalmopathy. Study-wide points: Blood samples included most of the expanded thyroid clonotypes exceeding 0.001.

This clonotype has ten or more counts. Its target is not known. Researchers amplified the TCR beta CDR3 regions from RNA transcripts. The HTBI primer set was used in a first-round RT-PCR of the TCR CDR3. TCRdb re-derived calls from the multiplex PCR reads in MiXCR, one entry per CDR3 protein. The sample carries approximately 640,000 distinct CDR3 sequences, roughly a sixth recorded once. The CDR3 runs to 15 residues. Germline V gives CDR1 KGHSH, CDR2 LQKENI. V lost 1 base to trimming and J lost 8 bases, with 14 bases between them. Thyroid ultrasound and orbital computed tomography, with clinical symptoms and serum thyroxine and TRAb, informed diagnoses. A roughly 10 ml volume of fresh peripheral blood provided the PBMCs.

The TCR comes from a man aged 45-60 years with Graves' hyperthyroidism. This rearrangement joins TRBV18 to TRBJ1-4; D possibly corresponds to TRBD1 (5 bases). Material for sequencing was blood. The CDR3 DNA reads TGTGCCAGCTCACCACTCAAGGCCGAGGGGGAAAAACTGTTTTTT. Translated: CASSPLKAEGEKLFF.